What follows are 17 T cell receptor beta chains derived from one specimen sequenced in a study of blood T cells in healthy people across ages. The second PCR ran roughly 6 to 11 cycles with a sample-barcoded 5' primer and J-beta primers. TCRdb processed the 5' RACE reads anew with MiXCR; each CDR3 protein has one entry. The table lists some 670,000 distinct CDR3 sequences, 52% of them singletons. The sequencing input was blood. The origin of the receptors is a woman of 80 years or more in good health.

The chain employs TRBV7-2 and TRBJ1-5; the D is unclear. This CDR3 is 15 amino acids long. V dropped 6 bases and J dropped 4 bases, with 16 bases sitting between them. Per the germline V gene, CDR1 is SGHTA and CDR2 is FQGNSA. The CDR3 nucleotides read TGTGCCAGCAGTCAACCGGGGAGAGAAAATCAGCCCCAGCATTTT. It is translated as CASSQPGRENQPQHF.

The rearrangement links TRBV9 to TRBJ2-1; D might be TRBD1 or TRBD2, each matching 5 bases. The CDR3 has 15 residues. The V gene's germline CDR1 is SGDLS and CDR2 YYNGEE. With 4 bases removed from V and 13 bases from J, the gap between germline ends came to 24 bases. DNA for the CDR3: TGTGCCAGCAGCCGAGGGGTGTCTTTGGTGGAGACCCAGTTCTTC. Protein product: CASSRGVSLVETQFF. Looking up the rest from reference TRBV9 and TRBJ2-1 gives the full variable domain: DSGVTQTPKHLITATGQRVTLRCSPRSGDLSVYWYQQSLDQGLQFLIQYYNGEERAKGNILERFSAQQFPDLHSELNLSSLELGDSALYFCASSRGVSLVETQFFGPGTRLTVL.

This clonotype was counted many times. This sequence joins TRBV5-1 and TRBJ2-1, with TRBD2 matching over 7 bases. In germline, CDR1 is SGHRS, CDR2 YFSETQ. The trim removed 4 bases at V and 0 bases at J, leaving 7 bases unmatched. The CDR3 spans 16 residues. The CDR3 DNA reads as TGCGCCAGCAGCGTGAGCGGGGCCAGCTCCTACAATGAGCAGTTCTTC. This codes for CASSVSGASSYNEQFF.

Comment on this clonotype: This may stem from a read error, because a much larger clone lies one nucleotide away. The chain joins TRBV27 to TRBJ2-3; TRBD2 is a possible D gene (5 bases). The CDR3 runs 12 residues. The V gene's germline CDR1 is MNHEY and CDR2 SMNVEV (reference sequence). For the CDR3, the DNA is TGTGACAGCGGCACGATCACAGATACGCAGTATTTT. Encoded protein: CDSGTITDTQYF.

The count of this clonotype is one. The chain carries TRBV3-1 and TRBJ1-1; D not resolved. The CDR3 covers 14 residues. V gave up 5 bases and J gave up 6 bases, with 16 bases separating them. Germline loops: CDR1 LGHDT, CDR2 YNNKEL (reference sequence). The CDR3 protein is CASSSRRDGAEAFF. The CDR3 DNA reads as TGTGCCAGCAGCTCCCGGCGGGATGGCGCTGAAGCTTTCTTT.

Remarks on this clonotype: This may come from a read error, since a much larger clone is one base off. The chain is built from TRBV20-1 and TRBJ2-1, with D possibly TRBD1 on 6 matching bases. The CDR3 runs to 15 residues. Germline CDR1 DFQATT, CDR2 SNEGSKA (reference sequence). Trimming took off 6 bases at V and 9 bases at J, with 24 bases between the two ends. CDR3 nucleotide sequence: TGCAGTGCAGGGGGTATCGGAATAAAAGGTAGTGAGCAGTTCTTC. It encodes CSAGGIGIKGSEQFF.

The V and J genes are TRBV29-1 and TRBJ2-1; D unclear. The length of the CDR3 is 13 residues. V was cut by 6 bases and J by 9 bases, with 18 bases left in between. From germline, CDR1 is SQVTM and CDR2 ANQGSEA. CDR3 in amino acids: CSVPGSLRSEQFF. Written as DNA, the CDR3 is TGCAGCGTCCCCGGGTCTCTAAGGAGTGAGCAGTTCTTC.

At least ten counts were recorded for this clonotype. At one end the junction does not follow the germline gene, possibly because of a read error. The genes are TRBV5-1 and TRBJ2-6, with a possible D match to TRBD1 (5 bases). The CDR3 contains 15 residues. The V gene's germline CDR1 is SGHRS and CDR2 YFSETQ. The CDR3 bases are TGTGCCAGCAGTTTAGGGGTCTCTGGGGCCAACGTCCTGACTTTC. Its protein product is CASSLGVSGANVLTF.

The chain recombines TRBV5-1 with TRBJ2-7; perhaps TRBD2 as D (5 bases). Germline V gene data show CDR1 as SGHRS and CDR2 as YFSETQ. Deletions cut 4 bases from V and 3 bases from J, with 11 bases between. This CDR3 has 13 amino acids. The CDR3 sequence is CASSVELDYEQYF. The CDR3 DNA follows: TGCGCCAGCAGCGTGGAACTAGACTACGAGCAGTACTTC.

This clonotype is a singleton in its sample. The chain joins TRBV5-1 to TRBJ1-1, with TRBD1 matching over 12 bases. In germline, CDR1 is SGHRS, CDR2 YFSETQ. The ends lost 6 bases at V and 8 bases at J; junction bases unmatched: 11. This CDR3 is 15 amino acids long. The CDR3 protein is CASKLGQGADAEAFF. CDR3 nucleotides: TGCGCCAGCAAACTGGGACAGGGGGCAGACGCCGAAGCTTTCTTT.

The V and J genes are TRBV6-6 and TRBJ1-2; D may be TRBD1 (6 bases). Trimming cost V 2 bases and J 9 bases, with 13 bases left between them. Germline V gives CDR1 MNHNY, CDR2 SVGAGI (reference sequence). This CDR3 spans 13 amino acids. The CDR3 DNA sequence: TGTGCCAGCAGTTACCCAGGACAGAACCGCTACACCTTC. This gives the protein CASSYPGQNRYTF.

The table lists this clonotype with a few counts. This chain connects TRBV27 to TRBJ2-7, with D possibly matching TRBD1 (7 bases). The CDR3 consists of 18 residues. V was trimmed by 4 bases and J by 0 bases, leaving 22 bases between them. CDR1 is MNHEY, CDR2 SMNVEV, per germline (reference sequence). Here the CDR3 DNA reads TGTGCCAGCAGTTCCCTAGACCTCGCGGGACAGTGCTCCTACGAGCAGTACTTC. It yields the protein CASSSLDLAGQCSYEQYF.

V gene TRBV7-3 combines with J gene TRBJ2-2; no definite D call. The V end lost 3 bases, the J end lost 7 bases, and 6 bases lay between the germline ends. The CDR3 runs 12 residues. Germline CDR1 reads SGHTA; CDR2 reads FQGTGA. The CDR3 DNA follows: TGTGCCAGCAGCTTTATCGGCGGGGAGCTGTTTTTT. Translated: CASSFIGGELFF.

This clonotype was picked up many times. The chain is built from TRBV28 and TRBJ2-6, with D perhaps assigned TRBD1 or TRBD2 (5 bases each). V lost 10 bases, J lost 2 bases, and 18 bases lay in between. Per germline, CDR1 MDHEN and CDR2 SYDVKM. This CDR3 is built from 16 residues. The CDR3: CATLLLLGAGANVLTF. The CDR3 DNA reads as TGTGCCACTCTCCTCCTTCTGGGGGCTGGGGCCAACGTCCTGACTTTC.

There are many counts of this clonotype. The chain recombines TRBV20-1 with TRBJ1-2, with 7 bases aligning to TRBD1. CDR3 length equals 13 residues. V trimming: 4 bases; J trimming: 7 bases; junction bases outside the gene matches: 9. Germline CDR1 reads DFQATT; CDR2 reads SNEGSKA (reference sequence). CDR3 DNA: TGCAGTGCTATTAGGCAGGGGGTGCTTGGCTACACCTTC. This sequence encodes CSAIRQGVLGYTF.

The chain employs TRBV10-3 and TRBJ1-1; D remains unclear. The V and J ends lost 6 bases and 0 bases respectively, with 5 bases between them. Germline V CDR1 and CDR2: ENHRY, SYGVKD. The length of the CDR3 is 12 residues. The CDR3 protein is CAIREVNTEAFF. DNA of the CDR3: TGTGCCATCAGAGAAGTGAACACTGAAGCTTTCTTT.

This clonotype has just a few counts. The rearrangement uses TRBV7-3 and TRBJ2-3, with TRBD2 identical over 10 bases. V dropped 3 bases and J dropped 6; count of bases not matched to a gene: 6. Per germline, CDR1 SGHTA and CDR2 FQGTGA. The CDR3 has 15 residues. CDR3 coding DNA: TGTGCCAGCAGCTTTGCTCTAGCGGGGGTGGATACGCAGTATTTT. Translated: CASSFALAGVDTQYF.